This TCR beta chain comes out of a study of T cell changes during pregnancy in multiple sclerosis (dated by TCRdb to about 2019). The study in broad terms: The study looked at changes in the T cell repertoire across pregnancy in women with multiple sclerosis.

From cysteine to phenylalanine, the CDR3 is 13 amino acids long. Kept here is only the CDR3 DNA, which spans 39 bases and is read in frame from base 1. From a lookup of the germline V gene, CDR1 and CDR2 are SNHLY and FYNNEI. The junction carries 10 bases between V and J, which are trimmed by 6 bases and 2 bases respectively. In regard to this clone: Its antigen target is currently unknown. Per-base qualities were not stored, and no clone one base away is much larger.

Library creation used the immunoSEQ multiplex PCR assay. In its TCRdb copy, this immuneACCESS table keeps in-frame sequences only and misses some clones. Where compared with another copy, unresolved V genes explain less than half of these, and the others have no known cause. Here the sample has about 80,000 clones; approximately 89% occur a single time. The ten largest clonotypes hold about 1.9% of the sample. The sample here was peripheral blood, taken before pregnancy. The TCR sequence derives from a female donor with multiple sclerosis, enrolled in a pregnancy study. The chain employs TRBV2 and TRBJ1-1; no D gene is confidently identified. The nucleotide sequence reads as follows: TGTGCCAGCAGGAGGGCTGGAAACACTGAAGCTTTCTTT. Translated, this gives CASRRAGNTEAFF.